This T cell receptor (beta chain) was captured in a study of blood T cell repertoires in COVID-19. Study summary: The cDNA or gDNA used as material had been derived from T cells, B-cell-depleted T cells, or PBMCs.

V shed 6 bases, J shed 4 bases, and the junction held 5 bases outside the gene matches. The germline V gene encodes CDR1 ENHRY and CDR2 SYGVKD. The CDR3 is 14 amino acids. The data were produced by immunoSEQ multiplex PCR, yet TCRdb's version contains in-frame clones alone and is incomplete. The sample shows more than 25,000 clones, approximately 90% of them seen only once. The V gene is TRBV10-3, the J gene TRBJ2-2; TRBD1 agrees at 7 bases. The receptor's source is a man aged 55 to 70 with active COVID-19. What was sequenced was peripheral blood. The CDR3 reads CAIRGQAGTGELFF. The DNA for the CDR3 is TGTGCCATCAGAGGACAGGCTGGCACCGGGGAGCTGTTTTTT.